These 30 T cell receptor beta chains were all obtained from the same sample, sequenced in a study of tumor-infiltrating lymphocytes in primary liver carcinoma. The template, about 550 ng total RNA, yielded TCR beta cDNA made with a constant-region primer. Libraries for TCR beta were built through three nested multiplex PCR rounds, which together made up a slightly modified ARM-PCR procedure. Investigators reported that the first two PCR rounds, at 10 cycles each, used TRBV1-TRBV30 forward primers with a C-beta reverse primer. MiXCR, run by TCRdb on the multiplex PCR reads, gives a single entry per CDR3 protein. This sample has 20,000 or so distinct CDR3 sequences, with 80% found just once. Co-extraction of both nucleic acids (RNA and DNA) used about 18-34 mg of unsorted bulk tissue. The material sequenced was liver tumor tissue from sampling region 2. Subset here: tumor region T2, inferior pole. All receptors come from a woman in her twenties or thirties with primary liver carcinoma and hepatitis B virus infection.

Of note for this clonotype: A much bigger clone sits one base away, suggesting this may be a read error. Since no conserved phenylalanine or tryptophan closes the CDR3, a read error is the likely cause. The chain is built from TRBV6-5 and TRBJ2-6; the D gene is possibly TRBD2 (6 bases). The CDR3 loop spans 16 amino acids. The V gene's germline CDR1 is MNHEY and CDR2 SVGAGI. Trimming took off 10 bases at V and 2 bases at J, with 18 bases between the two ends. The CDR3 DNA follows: TGTGCCATCGGTTACTCTCCGGGAGCTGGGGCCAACGTCCTGACTTCC. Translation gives CAIGYSPGAGANVLTS.

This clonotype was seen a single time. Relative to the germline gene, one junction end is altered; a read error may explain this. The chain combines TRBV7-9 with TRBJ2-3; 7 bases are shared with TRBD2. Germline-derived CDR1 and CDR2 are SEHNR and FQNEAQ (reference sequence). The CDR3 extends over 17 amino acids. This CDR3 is CASSLGHSSGSTDTQYF. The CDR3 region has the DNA TGTGCCAGCAGCTTAGGACATTCTAGCGGTAGCACGGATACACAGTATTTT.

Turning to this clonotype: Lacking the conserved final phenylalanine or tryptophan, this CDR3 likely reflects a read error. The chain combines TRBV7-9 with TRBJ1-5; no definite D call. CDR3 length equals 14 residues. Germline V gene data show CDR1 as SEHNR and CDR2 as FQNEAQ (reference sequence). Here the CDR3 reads CASSPRENNQPQHY. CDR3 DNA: TGTGCTAGCAGCCCTCGGGAGAACAATCAGCCCCAGCATTAT.

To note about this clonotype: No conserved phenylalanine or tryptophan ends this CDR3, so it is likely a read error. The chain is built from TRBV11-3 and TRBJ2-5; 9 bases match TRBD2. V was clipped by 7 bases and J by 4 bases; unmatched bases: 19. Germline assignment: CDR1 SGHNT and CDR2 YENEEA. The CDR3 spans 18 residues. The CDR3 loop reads CASNPSSLAGVNGETQYL. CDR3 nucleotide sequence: TGTGCCAGCAACCCTAGTTCATTAGCGGGAGTTAACGGAGAGACCCAGTACTTA.

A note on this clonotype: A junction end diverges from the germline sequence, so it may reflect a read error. The CDR3 is CASSSRGGLSTDTKYF. CDR3 nucleotide sequence: TGTGCCAGCAGTAGCAGGGGGGGCCTAAGTACAGATACGAAGTATTTT. The J gene is TRBJ2-3, the V gene TRBV11-2; D might be TRBD1 or TRBD2, each matching 7 bases. The CDR3 runs to 16 residues. CDR1 is SGHAT, CDR2 FQNNGV, per germline.

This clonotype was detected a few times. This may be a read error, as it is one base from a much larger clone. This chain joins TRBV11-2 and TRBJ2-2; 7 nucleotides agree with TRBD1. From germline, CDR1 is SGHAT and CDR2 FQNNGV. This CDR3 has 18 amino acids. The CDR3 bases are TGTGCCAGCAGCCGAGGGGGCTCTTATATCGCGAACACCGAGGAGCTGTTTTTT. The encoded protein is CASSRGGSYIANTEELFF.

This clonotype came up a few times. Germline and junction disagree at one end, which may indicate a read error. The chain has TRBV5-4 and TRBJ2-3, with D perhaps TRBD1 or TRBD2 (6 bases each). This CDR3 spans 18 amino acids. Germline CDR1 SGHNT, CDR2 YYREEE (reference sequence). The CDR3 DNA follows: TGTGCCGGCAGTAACCCGGCGGCTAACGGGAGTCGGACAGATATGCAGTATTTT. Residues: CAGSNPAANGSRTDMQYF.

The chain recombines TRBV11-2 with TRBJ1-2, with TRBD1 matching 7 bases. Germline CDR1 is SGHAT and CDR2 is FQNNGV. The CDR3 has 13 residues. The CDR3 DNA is TGTGCTTGCATTCAGGGGGGGGGTGGAGGCTACACCTTC. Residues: CACIQGGGGGYTF.

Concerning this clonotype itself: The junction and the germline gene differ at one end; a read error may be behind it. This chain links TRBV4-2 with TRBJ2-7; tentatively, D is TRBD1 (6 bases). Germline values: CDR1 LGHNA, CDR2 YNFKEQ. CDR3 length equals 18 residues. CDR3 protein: CASSQEHLGQRGPREQYF. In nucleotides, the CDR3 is TGTGCCAGCAGCCAGGAACACCTTGGACAGAGGGGACCGCGCGAGCAATACTTC.

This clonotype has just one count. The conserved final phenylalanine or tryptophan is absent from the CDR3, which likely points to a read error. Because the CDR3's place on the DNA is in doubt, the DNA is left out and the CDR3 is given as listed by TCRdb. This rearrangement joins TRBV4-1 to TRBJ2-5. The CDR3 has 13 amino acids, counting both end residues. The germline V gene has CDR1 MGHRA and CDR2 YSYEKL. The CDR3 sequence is CASSQAPLETQHS.

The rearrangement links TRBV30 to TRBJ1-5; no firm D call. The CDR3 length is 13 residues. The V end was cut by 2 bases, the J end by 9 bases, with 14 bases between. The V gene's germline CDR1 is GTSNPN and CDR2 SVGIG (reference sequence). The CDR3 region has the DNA TGTGCCTGGAGTCCAAGGGCAGGAGGGCCCCAGCATTTT. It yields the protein CAWSPRAGGPQHF.

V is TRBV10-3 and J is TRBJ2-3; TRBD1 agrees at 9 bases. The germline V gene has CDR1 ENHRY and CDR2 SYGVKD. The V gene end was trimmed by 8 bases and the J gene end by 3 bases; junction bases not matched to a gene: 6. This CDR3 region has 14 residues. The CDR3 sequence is CAIGRQGVTDTQYF. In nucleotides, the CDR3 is TGTGCCATCGGGCGACAGGGGGTAACAGATACGCAGTATTTT.

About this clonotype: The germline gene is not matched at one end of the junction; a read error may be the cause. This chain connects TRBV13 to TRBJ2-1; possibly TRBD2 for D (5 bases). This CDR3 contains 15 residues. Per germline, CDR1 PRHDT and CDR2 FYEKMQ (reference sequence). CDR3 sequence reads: CASSFQRSPYNEQFF. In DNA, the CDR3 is TGTGCTAGCAGCTTCCAGCGGAGCCCCTACAATGAGCAGTTCTTC. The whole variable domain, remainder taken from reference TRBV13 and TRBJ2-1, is AAGVIQSPRHLIKEKRETATLKCYPIPRHDTVYWYQQGPGQDPQFLISFYEKMQSDKGSIPDRFSAQQFSDYHSELNMSSLELGDSALYFCASSFQRSPYNEQFFGPGTRLTVL.

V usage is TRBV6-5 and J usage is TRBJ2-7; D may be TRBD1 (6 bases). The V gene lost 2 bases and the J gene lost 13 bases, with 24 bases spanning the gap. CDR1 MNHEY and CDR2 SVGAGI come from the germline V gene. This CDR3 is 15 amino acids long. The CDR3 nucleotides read TGTGCCAGCAGTTACAAGGACAGCAGCTCTTACGGGCACTACTTC. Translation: CASSYKDSSSYGHYF.

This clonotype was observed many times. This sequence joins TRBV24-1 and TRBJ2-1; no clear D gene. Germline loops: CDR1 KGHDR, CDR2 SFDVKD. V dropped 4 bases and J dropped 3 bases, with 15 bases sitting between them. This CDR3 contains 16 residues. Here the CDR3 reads CATSDIRAQNYNEQFF. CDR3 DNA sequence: TGTGCCACCAGTGACATCCGGGCTCAAAACTACAATGAGCAGTTCTTC.

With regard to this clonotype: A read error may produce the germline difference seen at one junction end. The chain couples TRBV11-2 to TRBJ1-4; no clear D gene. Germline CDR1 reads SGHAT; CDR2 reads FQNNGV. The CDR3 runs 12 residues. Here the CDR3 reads CACSPREGKLFF. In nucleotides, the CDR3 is TGTGCCTGCAGCCCCCGGGAGGGAAAACTGTTTTTT.

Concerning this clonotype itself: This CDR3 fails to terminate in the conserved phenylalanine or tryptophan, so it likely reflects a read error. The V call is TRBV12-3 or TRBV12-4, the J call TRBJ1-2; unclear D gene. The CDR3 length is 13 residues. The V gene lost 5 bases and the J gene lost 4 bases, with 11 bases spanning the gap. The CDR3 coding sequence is TGTGCCAGCAGTCCCCGGAATAGCTATGGCTACACCTTA. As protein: CASSPRNSYGYTL.

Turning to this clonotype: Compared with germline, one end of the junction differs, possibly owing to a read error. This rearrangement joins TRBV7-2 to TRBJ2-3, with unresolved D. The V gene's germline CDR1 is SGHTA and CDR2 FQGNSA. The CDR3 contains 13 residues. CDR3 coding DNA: TGTGCCATCAGCTTTACGTCCCTTGGGTCACAGTATTTT. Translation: CAISFTSLGSQYF.

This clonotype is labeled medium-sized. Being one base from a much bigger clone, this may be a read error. The CDR3 region is CGVETGRGVRETQYF. The CDR3 DNA reads TGCGGCGTTGAAACCGGAAGGGGAGTGAGGGAGACCCAGTACTTC. V usage is TRBV29-1 and J usage is TRBJ2-5, with D possibly called TRBD1 or TRBD2 (5 bases each). CDR1 and CDR2 (germline): SQVTM, ANQGSEA. This CDR3 spans 15 amino acids. Together with reference TRBV29-1 and TRBJ2-5, the CDR3 gives the full variable domain: SAVISQKPSRDICQRGTSLTIQCQVDSQVTMMFWYRQQPGQSLTLIATANQGSEATYESGFVIDKFPISRPNLTFSTLTVSNMSPEDSSIYLCGVETGRGVRETQYFGPGTRLLVL.

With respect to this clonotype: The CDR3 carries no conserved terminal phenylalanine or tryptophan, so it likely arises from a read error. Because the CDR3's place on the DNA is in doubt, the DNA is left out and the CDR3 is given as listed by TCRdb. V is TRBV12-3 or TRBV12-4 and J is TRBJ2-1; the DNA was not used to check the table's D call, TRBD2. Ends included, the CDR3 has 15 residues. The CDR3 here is CASSLSGTSGLEQFS.

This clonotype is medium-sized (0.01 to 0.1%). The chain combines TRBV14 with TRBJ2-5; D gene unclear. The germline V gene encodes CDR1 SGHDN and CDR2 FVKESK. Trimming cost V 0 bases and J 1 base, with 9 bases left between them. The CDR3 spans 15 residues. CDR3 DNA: TGTGCCAGCAGCCAAGACAGGTCTTCCCAAGAGACCCAGTACTTC. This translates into CASSQDRSSQETQYF. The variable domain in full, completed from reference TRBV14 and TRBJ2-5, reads EAGVTQFPSHSVIEKGQTVTLRCDPISGHDNLYWYRRVMGKEIKFLLHFVKESKQDESGMPNNRFLAERTGGTYSTLKVQPAELEDSGVYFCASSQDRSSQETQYFGPGTRLLVL.

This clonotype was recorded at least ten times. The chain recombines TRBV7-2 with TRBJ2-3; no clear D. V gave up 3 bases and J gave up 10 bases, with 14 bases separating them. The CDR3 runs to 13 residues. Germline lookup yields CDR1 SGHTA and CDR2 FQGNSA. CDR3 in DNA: TGTGCCAGCAGCTTTACGTCCCTTGGGTCGCAGTATTTT. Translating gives CASSFTSLGSQYF.

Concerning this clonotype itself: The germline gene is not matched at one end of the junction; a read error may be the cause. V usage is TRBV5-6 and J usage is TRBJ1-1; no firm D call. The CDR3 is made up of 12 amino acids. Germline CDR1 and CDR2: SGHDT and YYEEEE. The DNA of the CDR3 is TGTGCCAGCTATGTCGGTGCCACTGAAGATTTCTTT. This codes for CASYVGATEDFF.

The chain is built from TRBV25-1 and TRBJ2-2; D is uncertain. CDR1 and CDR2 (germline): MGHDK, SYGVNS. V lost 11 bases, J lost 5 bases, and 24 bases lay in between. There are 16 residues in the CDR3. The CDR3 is CAPHGASSPQTGELFF. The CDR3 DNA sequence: TGTGCCCCTCATGGCGCTTCGTCGCCTCAGACCGGGGAGCTGTTTTTT.

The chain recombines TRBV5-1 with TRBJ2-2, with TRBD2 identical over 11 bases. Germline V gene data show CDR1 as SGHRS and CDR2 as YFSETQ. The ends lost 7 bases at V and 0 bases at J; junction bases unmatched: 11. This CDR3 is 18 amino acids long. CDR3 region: CASLPGLAVGSNTGELFF. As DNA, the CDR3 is TGCGCCAGCTTACCGGGACTAGCGGTTGGATCGAACACCGGGGAGCTGTTTTTT.

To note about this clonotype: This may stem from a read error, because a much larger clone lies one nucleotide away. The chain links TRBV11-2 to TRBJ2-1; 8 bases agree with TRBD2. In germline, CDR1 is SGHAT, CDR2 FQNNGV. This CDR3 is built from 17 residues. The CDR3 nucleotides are TGTGCCAGCAGCTTAGATAGGGGCGGGGGGTTCTACAATGAGCGGTTCTTC. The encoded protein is CASSLDRGGGFYNERFF.

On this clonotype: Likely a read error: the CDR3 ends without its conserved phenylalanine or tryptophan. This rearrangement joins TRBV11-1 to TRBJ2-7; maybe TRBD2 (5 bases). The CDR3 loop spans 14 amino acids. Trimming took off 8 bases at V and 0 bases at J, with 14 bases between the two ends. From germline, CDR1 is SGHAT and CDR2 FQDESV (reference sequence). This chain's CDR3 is CASDLATASYEQYL. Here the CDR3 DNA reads TGTGCCAGCGACTTAGCGACGGCCTCCTACGAGCAGTACCTC.

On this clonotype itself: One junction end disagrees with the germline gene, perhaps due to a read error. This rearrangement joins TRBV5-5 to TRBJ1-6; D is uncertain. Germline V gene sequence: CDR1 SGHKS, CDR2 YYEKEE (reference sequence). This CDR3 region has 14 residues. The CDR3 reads CASSLDVGNSPIHF. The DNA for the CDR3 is TGTGCCAGCAGCTTGGACGTCGGTAATTCACCCATCCATTTT.

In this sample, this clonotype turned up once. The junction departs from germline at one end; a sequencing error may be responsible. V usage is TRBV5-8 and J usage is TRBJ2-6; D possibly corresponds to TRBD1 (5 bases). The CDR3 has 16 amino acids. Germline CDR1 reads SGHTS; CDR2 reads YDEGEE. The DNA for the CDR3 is TGTACCAGCACCATGACGGGCTTCTCTGGGGCCAACGTCCCGACTTTC. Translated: CTSTMTGFSGANVPTF. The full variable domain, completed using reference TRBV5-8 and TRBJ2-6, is EAGVTQSPTHLIKTRGQQATLRCSPISGHTSVYWYQQALGLGLQFLLWYDEGEERNRGNFPPRFSGRQFPNYSSELNVNALELEDSALYLCTSTMTGFSGANVPTFGAGSRLTVL.

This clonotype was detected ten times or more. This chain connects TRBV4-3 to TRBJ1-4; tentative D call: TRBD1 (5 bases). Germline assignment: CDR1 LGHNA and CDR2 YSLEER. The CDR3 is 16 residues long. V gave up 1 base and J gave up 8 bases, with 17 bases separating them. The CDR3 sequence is CASSQAPGRGGEKLFF. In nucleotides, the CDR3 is TGCGCCAGCAGCCAAGCACCGGGCCGGGGGGGAGAAAAACTGTTTTTT.